A single TCR beta chain is shown here with its context. The antigen is not known. The data derive from a study of post-analysis software for immune sequencing data. Study results and caveats: The normalized Chao1 diversity of multiple sclerosis patients was significantly lower than that of controls.

Tagging with unique molecular identifiers was a feature of the TCR beta cDNA libraries. The authors obtained some 500,000 cDNA molecules from roughly 1.1 to 9.2 million T cells. From the PCR reads, TCRdb called clonotypes with MiXCR, one entry per CDR3 protein. The sample lists 650,000 to 900,000 distinct CDR3 sequences; about 43% were seen once. The receptor was isolated from a girl aged 5 to 17 with multiple sclerosis. The material sequenced was blood.

CDR3 nucleotides: TGTGCCAGCAGCGTAGCTACTGAAGAGGACCCAACCCCCTGGGGCTACACCTTC. It codes for CASSVATEEDPTPWGYTF. This sequence joins TRBV9 and TRBJ1-2, with unresolved D. This CDR3 has 18 amino acids. Germline V gene sequence: CDR1 SGDLS, CDR2 YYNGEE. V was pared by 0 bases and J by 8 bases, with 26 bases between.